A selection of T cell receptor beta chains follows, all from one sample in a study of spatial heterogeneity in lung cancer. MiXCR, applied by TCRdb to the 5' RACE reads, yields one record per CDR3 protein. The data contain under 75,000 distinct CDR3 sequences, roughly 13% of them singletons. The material was PBMCs, obtained at surgery. Receptors were obtained from a male donor with early-stage non-small cell lung cancer. Each CDR3 is given with its conserved first and last residue. The D gene is left open where the match is weak. The listing skips clone size in some rows; elsewhere it reads once, few, many or a size class.

DNA: TGTGCCACCAGTGAACAATTGGGGAGTAGATTTCCGTTTAGCTCCTACAATGAGCAGTTCTTC
CDR3: CATSEQLGSRFPFSSYNEQFF
size: few
D: NA
V: TRBV24-1
J: TRBJ2-1

DNA: TGTGCCAGCAGTTACTCCCGAGGGGCCACTGAAGCTTTCTTT
CDR3: CASSYSRGATEAFF
size: NA
D: NA
V: TRBV6-6
J: TRBJ1-1

DNA: TGTGCCAGCAGCTCCCGGGCCCGCCTCAATGAGCAGTTCTTC
CDR3: CASSSRARLNEQFF
size: NA
D: NA
V: TRBV6-2/TRBV6-3
J: TRBJ2-1

DNA: TGTGCCAGCAGTTACGGGCAGGGGCAAGAGACCCAGTACTTC
CDR3: CASSYGQGQETQYF
size: few
D: NA
V: TRBV6-5
J: TRBJ2-5

DNA: TGCAGTTCCGAGCGGGAGGGCCTCTACAATGAGCAGTTCTTC
CDR3: CSSEREGLYNEQFF
size: few
D: TRBD2
V: TRBV20-1
J: TRBJ2-1

DNA: TGTGCCAGCAACACCCTAGCTATAGATACGCAGTATTTT
CDR3: CASNTLAIDTQYF
size: many
D: NA
V: TRBV7-2
J: TRBJ2-3

DNA: TGTGCCAGCAGCGTAGATTTGGGAGGACGAGGCTCCTACAATGAGCAGTTCTTC
CDR3: CASSVDLGGRGSYNEQFF
size: many
D: NA
V: TRBV9
J: TRBJ2-1

DNA: TGTGCCAGCAGCCCGTCAGGGAACGCTGAAGCTTTCTTT
CDR3: CASSPSGNAEAFF
size: few
D: NA
V: TRBV7-6
J: TRBJ1-1

DNA: TGTGCCAGCAGCTCTACAGGGTTTTACGAGCAGTACTTC
CDR3: CASSSTGFYEQYF
size: NA
D: NA
V: TRBV5-5
J: TRBJ2-7

DNA: TGTGCCAGCAGCCAAAGCCTTACCCTCCCAGCCTACGAGCAGTACTTC
CDR3: CASSQSLTLPAYEQYF
size: few
D: NA
V: TRBV3-1
J: TRBJ2-7

DNA: TGTGCCAGTAGTATAGGGACTAGCGGGATAAGGGAGCAGTTCTTC
CDR3: CASSIGTSGIREQFF
size: few
D: TRBD2
V: TRBV19
J: TRBJ2-1

DNA: TGCGCCAGCAGCCCGAGGATGGGGGCTGATGGCTACACCTTC
CDR3: CASSPRMGADGYTF
size: NA
D: NA
V: TRBV5-1
J: TRBJ1-2

DNA: TGTGCCAGCAGTGAAGAGGTGGGCCTGGAGTTCTTC
CDR3: CASSEEVGLEFF
size: many
D: NA
V: TRBV2
J: TRBJ2-1

DNA: TGTGCCACCTCTAGTACCGATGAGCAGTTCTTC
CDR3: CATSSTDEQFF
size: few
D: NA
V: TRBV10-3
J: TRBJ2-1

DNA: TGTGCCAGCAGCTCGCTGGGATGGGAGACCCAGTACTTC
CDR3: CASSSLGWETQYF
size: NA
D: NA
V: TRBV7-8
J: TRBJ2-5

DNA: TGTGCCAGCACAGGGACAGATACGCAGTATTTT
CDR3: CASTGTDTQYF
size: few
D: NA
V: TRBV7-9
J: TRBJ2-3

DNA: TGTGCCAGCAGTTCCTCCTCGGGGGAGGCGTCCTACGAGCAGTACTTC
CDR3: CASSSSSGEASYEQYF
size: many
D: NA
V: TRBV27
J: TRBJ2-7

DNA: TGCAGTGCTGACCACGGGACAACTAACTATGGCTACACCTTC
CDR3: CSADHGTTNYGYTF
size: NA
D: NA
V: TRBV20-1
J: TRBJ1-2

DNA: TGTGCCAGCAGTCGGGGGGGAAGCAATCAGCCCCAGCATTTT
CDR3: CASSRGGSNQPQHF
size: NA
D: NA
V: TRBV2
J: TRBJ1-5

DNA: TGTGCCAGCAGCGTAGGACAATCGACCACCGGGGAGCTGTTTTTT
CDR3: CASSVGQSTTGELFF
size: few
D: NA
V: TRBV9
J: TRBJ2-2

DNA: TGTGCCATCAGTGAGTCGGCGGGACGCGGGAAAGAGACCCAGTACTTC
CDR3: CAISESAGRGKETQYF
size: NA
D: NA
V: TRBV10-3
J: TRBJ2-5

DNA: TGTGCCACCAGTGACCCTTGGGGCGCGAACACTGAAGCTTTCTTT
CDR3: CATSDPWGANTEAFF
size: NA
D: NA
V: TRBV24-1
J: TRBJ1-1

DNA: TGTGCCAGCAGTTACGGGGCTAGCGGGAGCACAGATACGCAGTATTTT
CDR3: CASSYGASGSTDTQYF
size: few
D: TRBD2
V: TRBV6-6
J: TRBJ2-3

DNA: TGTGCCAGCAGTTTGGTAGCCTCCACCGGGGAGCTGTTTTTT
CDR3: CASSLVASTGELFF
size: few
D: NA
V: TRBV27
J: TRBJ2-2

DNA: TGTGCCAGCAGTGGGGTCGGGGTCTATGGCTACACCTTC
CDR3: CASSGVGVYGYTF
size: few
D: NA
V: TRBV2
J: TRBJ1-2

DNA: TGCAGTGCTAGACTAGCGGGAGGACCCAATGAGCAGTTCTTC
CDR3: CSARLAGGPNEQFF
size: once
D: TRBD2
V: TRBV20-1
J: TRBJ2-1

DNA: TGCGCCAGCAGCCAAGAATTGGCAAGCCGCTCTGGAAACACCATATATTTT
CDR3: CASSQELASRSGNTIYF
size: many
D: NA
V: TRBV4-3
J: TRBJ1-3

DNA: TGTGCGACCACCTCGTCAGAGACCTACGAGCAGTACTTC
CDR3: CATTSSETYEQYF
size: NA
D: NA
V: TRBV19
J: TRBJ2-7

DNA: TGTGCCACCAGCAGAGAACTATTACAGGGACCCCAGTACTTC
CDR3: CATSRELLQGPQYF
size: once
D: NA
V: TRBV15
J: TRBJ2-5

DNA: TGTGCCAGCACCAGGGAGGGGGCGCTGGGGACCTACGAGCAGTACTTC
CDR3: CASTREGALGTYEQYF
size: many
D: NA
V: TRBV21-1
J: TRBJ2-7

DNA: TGTGCCAGCAGTTACTCGGCAGGGCACACTGAAGCTTTCTTT
CDR3: CASSYSAGHTEAFF
size: NA
D: NA
V: TRBV6-5
J: TRBJ1-1

DNA: TGCGCCAGCAGCGACCCACAGGGGGCGAACGAGCAGTACTTC
CDR3: CASSDPQGANEQYF
size: few
D: TRBD1
V: TRBV5-1
J: TRBJ2-7

DNA: TGTGCCAGCAGTCTTTCCGATGAGCAGTTCTTC
CDR3: CASSLSDEQFF
size: few
D: NA
V: TRBV25-1
J: TRBJ2-1

DNA: TGTGCCAGCAGCACGATCAGCAATCCTTACGAGCAGTACTTC
CDR3: CASSTISNPYEQYF
size: few
D: NA
V: TRBV4-2
J: TRBJ2-7

DNA: TGCAGCGTTGATGCTATGACAGGGCAAACTGAAGCTTTCTTT
CDR3: CSVDAMTGQTEAFF
size: many
D: TRBD1
V: TRBV29-1
J: TRBJ1-1

DNA: TGCAGTGCTAGAGATCGTTTCGGTGGGACACCCCCCGGGACCCAGTACTTC
CDR3: CSARDRFGGTPPGTQYF
size: many
D: NA
V: TRBV20-1
J: TRBJ2-5

DNA: TGTGCCAGCACCGGACAGCCACAAGAGACCCAGTACTTC
CDR3: CASTGQPQETQYF
size: many
D: NA
V: TRBV2
J: TRBJ2-5

DNA: TGTGCCAGCAGCTTACGAGACTCTAGCAATCAGCCCCAGCATTTT
CDR3: CASSLRDSSNQPQHF
size: NA
D: NA
V: TRBV5-5
J: TRBJ1-5

DNA: TGTGCCAGCAGCTTCGAGGTTTCACCCCTCCACTTT
CDR3: CASSFEVSPLHF
size: NA
D: NA
V: TRBV7-9
J: TRBJ1-6

DNA: TGTGCCACCAAATACCAGGAGGGTTCCGATTCACCCCTCCACTTT
CDR3: CATKYQEGSDSPLHF
size: NA
D: NA
V: TRBV2
J: TRBJ1-6

DNA: TGCAGTGCTGGCCTCTTTGGGGGCACTGAAGCTTTCTTT
CDR3: CSAGLFGGTEAFF
size: many
D: NA
V: TRBV20-1
J: TRBJ1-1

DNA: TGTGCCAGCAGCTTAGCGGGAGTGGATACGCAGTATTTT
CDR3: CASSLAGVDTQYF
size: NA
D: NA
V: TRBV11-2
J: TRBJ2-3

DNA: TGTGCCAGCCACGGGGACTTCAATTCACCCCTCCACTTT
CDR3: CASHGDFNSPLHF
size: few
D: NA
V: TRBV2
J: TRBJ1-6

DNA: TGTGCCAGCAGTTTGGGGACTAGTGGCACCGGGGAGCTGTTTTTT
CDR3: CASSLGTSGTGELFF
size: many
D: TRBD2
V: TRBV28
J: TRBJ2-2

DNA: TGTGCCAGCAGCCACTTTGAGGACACTGAAGCTTTCTTT
CDR3: CASSHFEDTEAFF
size: many
D: NA
V: TRBV11-2
J: TRBJ1-1

DNA: TGTGCCAGCAGCTTAGCGCGGGTGGATACGCAGTATTTT
CDR3: CASSLARVDTQYF
size: NA
D: NA
V: TRBV7-8
J: TRBJ2-3

DNA: TGTGCCAGCAGCTTGGGACAGCAAGAGACCCAGTACTTC
CDR3: CASSLGQQETQYF
size: many
D: NA
V: TRBV5-6
J: TRBJ2-5

DNA: TGTGCCTGGAGTGTAGGGTCGTGGAGCCAGTCTACCTACGAGCAGTACTTC
CDR3: CAWSVGSWSQSTYEQYF
size: few
D: NA
V: TRBV30
J: TRBJ2-7

DNA: TGTGCCAGCAGCCCCGACAGGGCGAATGAGCAGTTCTTC
CDR3: CASSPDRANEQFF
size: NA
D: TRBD1
V: TRBV7-2
J: TRBJ2-1

DNA: TGTGCCAGCAGTCGGGGAGCCGGCGGTACTGAAGCTTTCTTT
CDR3: CASSRGAGGTEAFF
size: few
D: NA
V: TRBV7-2
J: TRBJ1-1

DNA: TGTGCCAGCAGCCAAGACTCAGGGCGAGAGCAGTTCTTC
CDR3: CASSQDSGREQFF
size: NA
D: NA
V: TRBV14
J: TRBJ2-1

DNA: TGTGCCAGCAGCCAAGGGTCGCGTGGAAACACCATATATTTT
CDR3: CASSQGSRGNTIYF
size: NA
D: NA
V: TRBV3-1
J: TRBJ1-3

DNA: TGTGCCAGCAGTTGGATCCGCCAAGAGACCCAGTACTTC
CDR3: CASSWIRQETQYF
size: NA
D: NA
V: TRBV6-2/TRBV6-3
J: TRBJ2-5

DNA: TGTGCCAGCGGGACCCGGCAGATCGGGGAGCTGTTTTTT
CDR3: CASGTRQIGELFF
size: many
D: NA
V: TRBV13
J: TRBJ2-2

DNA: TGCGCCAGCAGCCAAGTCGGAGGAGCCGTCAATGAAAAACTGTTTTTT
CDR3: CASSQVGGAVNEKLFF
size: NA
D: NA
V: TRBV4-3
J: TRBJ1-4

DNA: TGTGCCAGCAGCTTGGATGGCGGGAGGGCCTCAGAGACCCAGTACTTC
CDR3: CASSLDGGRASETQYF
size: many
D: TRBD2
V: TRBV5-6
J: TRBJ2-5

DNA: TGCAGCGTTAGGACTAGCGGGAGAGAGACCCAGTACTTC
CDR3: CSVRTSGRETQYF
size: NA
D: TRBD2
V: TRBV29-1
J: TRBJ2-5